Following are 9 T cell receptor beta chains from one sample sequenced in a study of blood T cells in healthy people across ages (dated by TCRdb to about 2015). Library preparation employed 5' RACE. Sequencing was carried out with an Illumina HiSeq 2500. A second PCR of about 6 to 11 cycles was run with a J-beta primer mix and a sample-barcoded 5' primer. Using fastp at Q25 and MiXCR, TCRdb reprocessed the public reads and kept productive beta chains. When rows share a CDR3 protein, they turn into one entry using the most common DNA and genes. The sample profile shows hundreds of thousands of distinct CDR3 sequences; approximately 52% of them were found once. The top ten clonotypes cover 13% of the sample. Source material: blood. The receptors originated from a woman over 75 in good health.

This chain joins TRBV7-2 and TRBJ2-5; D is possibly TRBD2 (6 bases). Trimming removed 1 base at V and 2 bases at J, with 20 bases between. Germline CDR1 reads SGHTA; CDR2 reads FQGNSA. The CDR3 covers 18 residues. DNA of the CDR3: TGTGCCAGCAGCTTAGTCGGGACCAGACTAGTCTCGCAAGAGACCCAGTACTTC. It yields the protein CASSLVGTRLVSQETQYF.

The chain has TRBV2 and TRBJ2-1; perhaps D is TRBD1 or TRBD2 (5 bases each). The CDR3 sequence is 15 residues long. The V end was cut by 2 bases, the J end by 2 bases, with 10 bases between. Germline values: CDR1 SNHLY, CDR2 FYNNEI. CDR3 loop: CASSESREPYNEQFF. The DNA of the CDR3 is TGTGCCAGCAGTGAATCCAGGGAGCCCTACAATGAGCAGTTCTTC.

This clonotype appeared many times. The chain couples TRBV4-1 to TRBJ1-4; perhaps TRBD1 as D (6 bases). Germline assignment: CDR1 MGHRA and CDR2 YSYEKL. The V end lost 8 bases, the J end lost 8 bases, and 21 bases lay between the germline ends. The CDR3 is made up of 15 amino acids. The CDR3 DNA sequence: TGCGCCAGCCGCGGGGTAGGGGGGCTTAAGGAAAAACTGTTTTTT. It encodes CASRGVGGLKEKLFF.

This chain connects TRBV12-3 or TRBV12-4 to TRBJ2-3; 7 nucleotides agree with TRBD1. J lost 2 bases, V lost 5 bases, and 13 bases had no gene match. CDR3 length: 17 residues. The CDR3: CASSLTAWDRDTDTQYF. CDR3 DNA sequence: TGTGCCAGCAGTCTGACAGCCTGGGACAGAGACACAGATACGCAGTATTTT.

Concerning this clonotype itself: A much larger clonotype is one base distant, so this may be a read error. The genes are TRBV7-9 and TRBJ2-1, with D unclear. Trimming shortened V by 8 bases and J by 5 bases, and 13 bases separated the two germline ends. CDR1 and CDR2 from the germline V gene are SEHNR and FQNEAQ (reference sequence). The CDR3 is 13 amino acids. The CDR3 reads CASGRLEDNEQFF. The CDR3 DNA reads TGTGCCAGCGGGCGATTAGAGGACAATGAGCAGTTCTTC.

This clonotype appeared a few times. The V gene is TRBV20-1, the J gene TRBJ1-1; D ambiguous. This CDR3 has 12 amino acids. Germline assignment: CDR1 DFQATT and CDR2 SNEGSKA (reference sequence). V lost 3 bases to trimming and J lost 3 bases, with 8 bases between them. The CDR3 sequence is CSARDGYTEAFF. The CDR3, as DNA: TGCAGTGCTAGGGACGGTTACACTGAAGCTTTCTTT.

This clonotype was found many times. The chain couples TRBV20-1 to TRBJ2-7; D perhaps matches TRBD2 (5 bases). V gave up 3 bases and J gave up 5 bases, with 14 bases separating them. Looked up from germline, CDR1 is DFQATT and CDR2 is SNEGSKA (reference sequence). This CDR3 has 13 amino acids. The CDR3 DNA reads TGCAGTGCTAGTGACGATTCCGGGAACGAGCAGTACTTC. Its translation: CSASDDSGNEQYF.

This rearrangement joins TRBV5-1 to TRBJ1-4, with D possibly TRBD1 on 6 matching bases. Germline CDR1 and CDR2: SGHRS and YFSETQ. V was clipped by 3 bases and J by 3 bases, with 9 bases between them. The CDR3 spans 14 residues. The CDR3 protein is CASSSDRPNEKLFF. The CDR3 DNA sequence: TGCGCCAGCAGCTCCGACAGGCCTAATGAAAAACTGTTTTTT.

This chain uses TRBV5-1 with TRBJ1-2, with TRBD1 identical over 10 bases. The CDR3 is 16 residues long. V lost 4 bases and J lost 7; bases outside the gene matches: 13. Germline loops: CDR1 SGHRS, CDR2 YFSETQ. Written as DNA, the CDR3 is TGCGCCAGCAGCGAGGGACAGGGGATTGGCATCTGTGGCTACACCTTC. This sequence encodes CASSEGQGIGICGYTF.